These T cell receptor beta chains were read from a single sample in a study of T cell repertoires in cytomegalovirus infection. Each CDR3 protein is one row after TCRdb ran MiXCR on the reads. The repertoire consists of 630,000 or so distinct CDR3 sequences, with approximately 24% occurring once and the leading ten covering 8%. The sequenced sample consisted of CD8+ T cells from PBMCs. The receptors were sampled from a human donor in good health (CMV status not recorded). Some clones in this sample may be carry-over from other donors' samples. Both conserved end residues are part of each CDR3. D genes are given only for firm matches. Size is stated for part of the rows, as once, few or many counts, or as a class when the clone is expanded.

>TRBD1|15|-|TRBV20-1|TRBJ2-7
CSASRAGQGSSEQYF
TGCAGTGCTAGTAGGGCGGGACAGGGGAGCTCTGAGCAGTACTTC
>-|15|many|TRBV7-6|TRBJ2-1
CASSQGVGSYNEQFF
TGTGCCAGCAGCCAAGGGGTGGGTTCCTACAATGAGCAGTTCTTC
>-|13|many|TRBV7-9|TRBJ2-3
CASSPALTDTQYF
TGTGCCAGCAGCCCGGCCTTAACAGATACGCAGTATTTT
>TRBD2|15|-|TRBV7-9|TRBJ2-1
CASSKTSGGNNEQFF
TGTGCCAGCAGCAAGACTAGCGGGGGAAACAATGAGCAGTTCTTC
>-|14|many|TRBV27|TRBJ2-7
CASSLTGHIYEQYF
TGTGCCAGCAGTTTGACGGGACATATCTACGAGCAGTACTTC
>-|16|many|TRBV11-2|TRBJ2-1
CASSLRGGGSYNEQFF
TGTGCCAGCAGCTTAAGGGGAGGCGGCTCCTACAATGAGCAGTTCTTC
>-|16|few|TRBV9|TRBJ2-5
CASSDSSAGLSETQYF
TGTGCCAGCAGCGATAGTTCCGCGGGACTCTCGGAGACCCAGTACTTC
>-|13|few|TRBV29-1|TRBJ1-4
CSVPGTENEKLFF
TGCAGCGTACCCGGGACGGAAAATGAAAAACTGTTTTTT
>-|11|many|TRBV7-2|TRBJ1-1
CASSLKVEAFF
TGTGCCAGCTCCCTTAAGGTAGAAGCTTTCTTT
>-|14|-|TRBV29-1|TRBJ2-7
CSVVSRTYSYEQYF
TGCAGCGTTGTTTCCAGGACTTACTCCTACGAGCAGTACTTC
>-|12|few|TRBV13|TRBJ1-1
CASSSVSEEAFF
TGTGCCAGCAGCTCCGTCTCCGAAGAAGCTTTCTTT
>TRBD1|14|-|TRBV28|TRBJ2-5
CASSFGTGSGTQYF
TGTGCCAGCAGTTTCGGGACAGGGTCCGGGACCCAGTACTTC
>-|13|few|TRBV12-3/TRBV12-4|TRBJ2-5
CASSLSDQETQYF
TGTGCCAGCAGCCTTAGCGACCAAGAGACCCAGTACTTC
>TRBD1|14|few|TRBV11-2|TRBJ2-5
CASGFPGQKETQYF
TGTGCCAGCGGGTTCCCGGGACAGAAAGAGACCCAGTACTTC
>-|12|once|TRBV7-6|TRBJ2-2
CVSSFSTGELFF
TGTGTCAGCAGCTTCTCTACCGGGGAGCTGTTTTTT
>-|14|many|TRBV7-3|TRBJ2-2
CASSPRPYTGELFF
TGTGCCAGCAGCCCAAGACCCTACACCGGGGAGCTGTTTTTT
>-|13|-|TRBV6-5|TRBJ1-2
CASSSGARGGYTF
TGTGCCAGCAGTTCCGGGGCGAGGGGTGGCTACACCTTC
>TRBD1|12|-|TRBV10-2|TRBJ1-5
CASSETGGMKHF
TGCGCCAGCAGTGAGACAGGGGGTATGAAGCATTTT
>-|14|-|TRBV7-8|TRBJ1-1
CASTPQGGGTEAFF
TGTGCCAGCACCCCCCAGGGCGGCGGCACTGAAGCTTTCTTT
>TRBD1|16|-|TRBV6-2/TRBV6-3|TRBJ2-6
CASSPGTAPGANVLTF
TGTGCCAGCAGCCCAGGGACAGCTCCGGGGGCCAACGTCCTGACTTTC
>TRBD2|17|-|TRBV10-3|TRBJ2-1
CAISESSTGGPDNEQFF
TGTGCCATCAGTGAGTCCTCCACGGGGGGGCCCGACAATGAGCAGTTCTTC
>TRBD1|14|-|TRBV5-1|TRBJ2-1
CASSPGTGFDEQFF
TGCGCCAGCAGCCCCGGGACAGGGTTCGATGAGCAGTTCTTC
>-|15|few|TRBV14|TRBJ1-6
CASSRRDGLRSPLHF
TGTGCCAGCAGCCGACGGGACGGATTAAGATCACCCCTCCACTTT
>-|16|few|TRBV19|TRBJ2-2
CASTFRDRGNTGELFF
TGTGCCAGTACGTTCCGTGACCGGGGCAACACCGGGGAGCTGTTTTTT
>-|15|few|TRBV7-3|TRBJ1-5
CASSLSAGAGQPQHF
TGTGCCAGCAGCTTAAGTGCAGGGGCGGGGCAGCCCCAGCATTTT
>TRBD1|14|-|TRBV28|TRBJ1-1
CASRPGTGGQEAFF
TGTGCCAGCAGGCCCGGGACAGGGGGCCAGGAAGCTTTCTTT
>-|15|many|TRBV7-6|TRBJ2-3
CASSLFGGPTDTQYF
TGTGCCAGCAGCCTATTCGGAGGGCCCACAGATACGCAGTATTTT
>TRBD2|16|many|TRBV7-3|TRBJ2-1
CASSPGLAEIHNEQFF
TGTGCCAGCAGCCCGGGACTAGCGGAAATACACAATGAGCAGTTCTTC
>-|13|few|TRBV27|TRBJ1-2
CASSEVGDYGYTF
TGTGCCAGCAGCGAGGTAGGGGACTATGGCTACACCTTC
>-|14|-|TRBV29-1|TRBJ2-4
CSVEGEEAKNIQYF
TGCAGCGTTGAAGGCGAAGAGGCCAAAAACATTCAGTACTTC
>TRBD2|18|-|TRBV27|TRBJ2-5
CASSHIGTSGAHQETQYF
TGTGCCAGCAGTCATATCGGGACTAGCGGGGCGCACCAAGAGACCCAGTACTTC
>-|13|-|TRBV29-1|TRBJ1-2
CSVEDAGSYGYTF
TGCAGCGTTGAAGACGCCGGTTCCTATGGCTACACCTTC
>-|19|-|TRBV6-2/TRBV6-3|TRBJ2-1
CASSYSRGGTTGSYNEQFF
TGTGCCAGCAGTTACTCGAGGGGAGGTACAACGGGGTCCTACAATGAGCAGTTCTTC
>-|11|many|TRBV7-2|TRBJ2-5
CASSPEGTQYF
TGTGCCAGCAGCCCGGAGGGGACCCAGTACTTC
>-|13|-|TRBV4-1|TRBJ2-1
CANSHRQNNEQFF
TGCGCCAACAGCCACCGACAGAACAATGAGCAGTTCTTC
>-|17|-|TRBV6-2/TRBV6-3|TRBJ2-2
CASSHGWASSNTGELFF
TGTGCCAGCAGTCACGGTTGGGCGAGTTCCAACACCGGGGAGCTGTTTTTT
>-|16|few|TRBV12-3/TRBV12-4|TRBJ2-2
CASSREGLSTTGELFF
TGTGCCAGCAGTCGAGAGGGACTCTCAACAACCGGGGAGCTGTTTTTT
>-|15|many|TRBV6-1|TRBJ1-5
CASSEPAEPRGPQHF
TGTGCCAGCAGTGAACCGGCCGAGCCCCGTGGGCCCCAGCATTTT
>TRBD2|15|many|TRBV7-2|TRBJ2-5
CASIWLDGGEETQYF
TGTGCCAGCATTTGGTTGGACGGGGGGGAGGAGACCCAGTACTTC
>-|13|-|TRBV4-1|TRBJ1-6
CASSQMDGSPLHF
TGCGCCAGCAGCCAAATGGACGGCTCACCCCTCCACTTT
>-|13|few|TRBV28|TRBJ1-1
CASSFARGTEAFF
TGTGCCAGCAGTTTCGCTAGGGGCACTGAAGCTTTCTTT
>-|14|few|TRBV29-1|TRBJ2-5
CSVSGTPYQETQYF
TGCAGCGTTTCCGGGACACCGTACCAAGAGACCCAGTACTTC
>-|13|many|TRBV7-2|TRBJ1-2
CASSLMGHYGYTF
TGTGCCAGCAGCTTGATGGGGCACTATGGCTACACCTTC
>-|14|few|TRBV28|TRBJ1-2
CAGSTGWSNYGYTF
TGTGCCGGCTCCACGGGGTGGTCTAACTATGGCTACACCTTC
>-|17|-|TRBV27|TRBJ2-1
CVSSLGSNPGTYNEQFF
TGTGTCAGCAGTTTGGGATCCAACCCAGGGACCTACAATGAGCAGTTCTTC
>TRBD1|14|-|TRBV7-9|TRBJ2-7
CASSPDRDKYEQYF
TGTGCCAGCAGCCCGGACAGGGATAAATACGAGCAGTACTTC
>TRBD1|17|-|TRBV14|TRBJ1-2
CASSQTGIKAFKDGYTF
TGTGCCAGCAGCCAGACAGGGATAAAGGCCTTTAAGGATGGCTACACCTTC
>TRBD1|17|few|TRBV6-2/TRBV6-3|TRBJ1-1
CASSYPTRTGMNTEAFF
TGTGCCAGCAGTTACCCCACCCGGACAGGGATGAACACTGAAGCTTTCTTT
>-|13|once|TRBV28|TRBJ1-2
CASSLKDLYGYTF
TGTGCCAGCAGTTTAAAGGATTTATATGGCTACACCTTC
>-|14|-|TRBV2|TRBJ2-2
CASSRVGNTGELFF
TGTGCCAGCTCGAGGGTAGGGAACACCGGGGAGCTGTTTTTT
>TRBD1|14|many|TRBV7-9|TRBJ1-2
CASSHPGQTPGYTF
TGTGCCAGCAGCCACCCGGGACAGACGCCTGGCTACACCTTC
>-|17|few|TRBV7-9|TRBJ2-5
CASSFAETRAGEETQYF
TGTGCCAGCAGCTTCGCTGAGACGAGGGCAGGGGAAGAGACCCAGTACTTC
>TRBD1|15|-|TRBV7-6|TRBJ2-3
CAISLGQGSTDTQYF
TGTGCCATCAGCTTGGGACAGGGGTCCACAGATACGCAGTATTTT
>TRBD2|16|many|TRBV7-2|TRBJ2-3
CASNIVLSGGTDTQYF
TGTGCCAGCAACATCGTCCTTAGCGGGGGCACAGATACGCAGTATTTT
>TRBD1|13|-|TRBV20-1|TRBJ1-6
CSARTGVNSPLHF
TGCAGTGCCAGGACAGGGGTCAATTCACCCCTCCACTTT
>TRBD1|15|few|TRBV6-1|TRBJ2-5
CASSWRDRGIETQYF
TGTGCCAGCAGTTGGCGGGACAGGGGGATAGAGACCCAGTACTTC
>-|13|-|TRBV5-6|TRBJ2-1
CASSLGPKNEQFF
TGTGCCAGCAGCTTGGGACCGAAGAATGAGCAGTTCTTC
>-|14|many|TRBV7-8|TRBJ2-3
CASPGGHDTDTQYF
TGTGCCAGCCCCGGGGGCCATGACACAGATACGCAGTATTTT
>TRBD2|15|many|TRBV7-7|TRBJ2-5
CASSFKAGGGETQYF
TGTGCTAGCAGCTTCAAAGCGGGGGGAGGAGAGACCCAGTACTTC